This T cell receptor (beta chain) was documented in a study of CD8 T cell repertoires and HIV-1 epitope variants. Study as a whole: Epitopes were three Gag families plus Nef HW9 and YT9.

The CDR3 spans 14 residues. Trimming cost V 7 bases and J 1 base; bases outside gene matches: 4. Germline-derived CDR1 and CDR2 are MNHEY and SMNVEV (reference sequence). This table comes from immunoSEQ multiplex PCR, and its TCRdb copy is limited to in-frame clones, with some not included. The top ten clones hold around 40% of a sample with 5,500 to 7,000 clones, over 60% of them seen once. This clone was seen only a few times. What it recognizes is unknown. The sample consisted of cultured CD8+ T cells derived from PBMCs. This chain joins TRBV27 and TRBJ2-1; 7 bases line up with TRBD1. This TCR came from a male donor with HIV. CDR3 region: CASKRTGSYNEQFF. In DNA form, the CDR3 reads TGTGCCAGCAAGAGGACAGGTTCCTACAATGAGCAGTTCTTC.